Shown below are 2 T cell receptor beta chains from a single sample sequenced in a study of regulatory T cells in long-lasting Graves disease. HTBI primers from iRepertoire and Arm-PCR of CDR3 regions yielded the TCR beta libraries. From the multiplex PCR reads, TCRdb called clonotypes with MiXCR, one entry per CDR3 protein. The top ten hold roughly 10% of the sample, which has about 540,000 distinct CDR3 sequences, about 13% seen once. Regarding time point: newly diagnosed GD, antithyroid drugs for less than 3 months. The TCR library was made from RNA extracted from PBMCs. This sample also belongs to another study, concerning T cells in Graves' hyperthyroidism and ophthalmopathy.

The sequences come from peripheral blood mononuclear cells (PBMCs), collected at new diagnosis, from a patient treated with antithyroid drugs. The receptors shown here come from a man between 25 and 39 years old with Graves disease.

On this clonotype: With a far larger clone one base away, a read error is the likely cause. The V gene is TRBV6-1, the J gene TRBJ2-7; 8 positions match TRBD1. V shed 6 bases, J shed 4 bases, and the junction held 11 bases outside the gene matches. Germline-derived CDR1 and CDR2 are MNHNS and SASEGT. The CDR3 is made up of 15 amino acids. The CDR3 here is CASSPRDRSDYEQYF. CDR3 DNA: TGTGCCAGCAGCCCCCGGGACAGGAGTGATTACGAGCAGTACTTC.

This clonotype was recorded a few times. The V gene is TRBV12-3 or TRBV12-4, the J gene TRBJ1-1; possible D gene TRBD1, 5 bases. The V and J ends lost 6 bases and 10 bases respectively, with 18 bases between them. This CDR3 has 13 residues. The CDR3 spells CASSQYTRRGAFF. The CDR3 bases are TGTGCCAGCAGCCAATATACCCGGAGGGGAGCTTTCTTT.